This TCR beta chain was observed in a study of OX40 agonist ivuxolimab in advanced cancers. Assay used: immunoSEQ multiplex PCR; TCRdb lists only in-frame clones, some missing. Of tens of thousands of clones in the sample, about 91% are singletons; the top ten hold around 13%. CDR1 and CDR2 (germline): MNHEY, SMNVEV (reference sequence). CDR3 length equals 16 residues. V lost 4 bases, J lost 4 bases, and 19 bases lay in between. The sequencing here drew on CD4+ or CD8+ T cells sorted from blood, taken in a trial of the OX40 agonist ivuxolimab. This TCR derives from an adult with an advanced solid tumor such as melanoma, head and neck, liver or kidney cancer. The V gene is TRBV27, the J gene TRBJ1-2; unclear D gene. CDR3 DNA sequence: TGTGCCAGCAGTTCTACCACCGGGATCAGTGGCTATGGCTACACCTTC. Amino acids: CASSSTTGISGYGYTF.